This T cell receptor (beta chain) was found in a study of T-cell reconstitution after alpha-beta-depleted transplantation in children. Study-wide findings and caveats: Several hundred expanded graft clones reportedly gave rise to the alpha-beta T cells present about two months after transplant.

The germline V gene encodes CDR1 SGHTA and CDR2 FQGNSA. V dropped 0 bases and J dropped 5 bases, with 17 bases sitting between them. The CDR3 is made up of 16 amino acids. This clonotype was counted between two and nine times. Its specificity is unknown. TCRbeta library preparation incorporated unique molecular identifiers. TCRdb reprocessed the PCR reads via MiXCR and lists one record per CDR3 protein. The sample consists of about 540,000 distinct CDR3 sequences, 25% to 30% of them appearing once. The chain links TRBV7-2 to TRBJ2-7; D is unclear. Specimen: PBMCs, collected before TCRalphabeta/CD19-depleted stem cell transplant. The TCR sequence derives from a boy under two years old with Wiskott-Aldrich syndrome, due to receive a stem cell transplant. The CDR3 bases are TGTGCCAGCAGCTTAGCAGCCCCTACCGCGTGGAACGAGCAGTACTTC. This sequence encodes CASSLAAPTAWNEQYF.